The sequence of this T cell receptor (beta chain) was determined in a study of blood T cell repertoires in COVID-19. Study at large: PBMCs, B-cell-depleted T cells, or T cells were the source of the cDNA or gDNA that made up the material.

Trimming removed 0 bases at V and 7 bases at J, with 7 bases between. The CDR3 has 12 residues. CDR1 and CDR2 (germline): SGHRS, YFSETQ. Participants came from roughly 23 US areas, aged roughly 18 to 100 years. Only in-frame clones appear in the TCRdb table, and some are missing; sequencing was by immunoSEQ multiplex PCR. The table includes some 330,000 clones, over 75% detected once. Sequenced: PBMCs or T cells enriched from blood (not recorded which). The chain is built from TRBV5-1 and TRBJ1-2; no firm D call. The clonotype was recovered from a man younger than 45 who had recovered from COVID-19. The CDR3 DNA sequence: TGCGCCAGCAGCTTGGGAGGGCCTGGCTACACCTTC. Encoded protein: CASSLGGPGYTF.